These 16 T cell receptor beta chains were sequenced from one sample in a study of cytomegalovirus exposure and HLA in healthy donors. Primers for the PCR totalled 60 Vbeta and 13 Jbeta. Assay used: immunoSEQ multiplex PCR; TCRdb lists only in-frame clones, some missing. The sample has around 51,000 clones; the top ten hold 2.1%. The sequenced sample consisted of PBMCs. The receptors stem from a middle-aged woman in good health and CMV-seronegative.

The CDR3 bases are TGTGCCGGGGGGGGCAGGGGCGTATGGGGAGGCGGACGGGGTTTAAACACCGGGGAGCTGTTTTTT. This translates into CAGGGRGVWGGGRGLNTGELFF. The chain joins TRBV30 to TRBJ2-2; a possible D gene is TRBD2 (7 bases). This CDR3 is 22 amino acids long. V lost 8 bases and J 2 bases, leaving 39 bases between the germline ends. Per the germline V gene, CDR1 is GTSNPN and CDR2 is SVGIG (reference sequence). Based on the CDR3 plus reference TRBV30 and TRBJ2-2, the full variable domain is SQTIHQWPATLVQPVGSPLSLECTVEGTSNPNLYWYRQAAGRGLQLLFYSVGIGQISSEVPQNLSASRPQDRQFILSSKKLLLSDSGFYLCAGGGRGVWGGGRGLNTGELFFGEGSRLTVL.

To note about this clone: Its ends do not fully match the called genes, so a read error is possible. The gene calls are TRBV7-7 and TRBJ2-6, with a tentative D call TRBD2 (5 bases). The CDR3 spans 15 residues. From germline, CDR1 is SSHAT and CDR2 FNYEAQ (reference sequence). CDR3 DNA sequence: TGTGCTAGCAGCGGTACACCGTCTGGGGCCAACGTCCTGACTTTC. Translation gives CASSGTPSGANVLTF.

The CDR3 reads CASSLGSGFYNEQFF. CDR3 nucleotide sequence: TGTGCCAGCAGCTTAGGGTCGGGGTTTTACAATGAGCAGTTCTTC. This chain joins TRBV7-6 and TRBJ2-1; TRBD2 is a possible D gene (5 bases). Germline V gives CDR1 SGHVS, CDR2 FNYEAQ. The CDR3 covers 15 residues. V lost 1 base and J lost 4, with 11 bases in between.

V is TRBV7-3 and J is TRBJ1-1, with 10 bases that match TRBD1. Trimming at V came to 6 bases and at J to 2 bases, leaving 3 bases not matched to a gene. The length of the CDR3 is 14 residues. CDR1 is SGHTA and CDR2 is FQGTGA in the germline V gene. The CDR3 loop reads CASSRTGGNTEAFF. The DNA of the CDR3 is TGTGCCAGCAGTCGGACAGGGGGTAACACTGAAGCTTTCTTT.

The V call is TRBV7-6, the J call TRBJ2-1; 11 bases fit TRBD1. J was trimmed by 9 bases and V by 2 bases; bases with no gene match: 6. The CDR3 extends over 15 amino acids. Per germline, CDR1 SGHVS and CDR2 FNYEAQ. This chain's CDR3 is CASSLLGQGEAEQFF. CDR3 in DNA: TGTGCCAGCAGCTTACTGGGACAGGGGGAGGCTGAGCAGTTCTTC. Combining the CDR3 with reference TRBV7-6 and TRBJ2-1 gives the whole variable domain GAGVSQSPRYKVTKRGQDVALRCDPISGHVSLYWYRQALGQGPEFLTYFNYEAQQDKSGLPNDRFSAERPEGSISTLTIQRTEQRDSAMYRCASSLLGQGEAEQFFGPGTRLTVL.

V is TRBV6-1 and J is TRBJ1-1; 7 nucleotides line up with TRBD1. Germline V gene data show CDR1 as MNHNS and CDR2 as SASEGT. The trim removed 6 bases at V and 3 bases at J, leaving 4 bases unmatched. The CDR3 totals 13 residues. The CDR3 here is CASRTGVDTEAFF. CDR3 bases: TGTGCCAGCAGAACAGGGGTCGACACTGAAGCTTTCTTT.

The chain recombines TRBV27 with TRBJ2-3; D remains unclear. V shed 4 bases and J shed 1 base, with 9 bases lying between them. The germline gives CDR1 MNHEY, CDR2 SMNVEV (reference sequence). CDR3 length equals 14 residues. DNA of the CDR3: TGTGCCAGCAGTTACTTGTCGGGCACAGATACGCAGTATTTT. This gives the protein CASSYLSGTDTQYF.

The chain employs TRBV28 and TRBJ1-4; D uncertain. Germline lookup yields CDR1 MDHEN and CDR2 SYDVKM. The length of the CDR3 is 16 residues. V was clipped by 1 base and J by 8 bases, with 17 bases between them. CDR3 bases: TGTGCCAGCAGTTTATCCCTGGGGAGGGCTGGGGAAAAACTGTTTTTT. This encodes CASSLSLGRAGEKLFF.

This rearrangement joins TRBV6-1 to TRBJ1-2; 11 bases line up with TRBD1. Germline V gene data show CDR1 as MNHNS and CDR2 as SASEGT. This CDR3 is built from 14 residues. The ends lost 6 bases at V and 8 bases at J; junction bases unmatched: 8. The CDR3: CASRPGQGVGGYTF. In nucleotides, the CDR3 is TGTGCCAGCAGGCCGGGACAGGGGGTTGGAGGCTACACCTTC.

This chain joins TRBV9 and TRBJ1-5, with TRBD1 as a possible D gene (6 bases). In germline, CDR1 is SGDLS, CDR2 YYNGEE. The CDR3 spans 14 residues. V lost 4 bases, J lost 2 bases, and 10 bases lay in between. In DNA form, the CDR3 reads TGTGCCAGCAGCTTATCAGGGGGCAATCAGCCCCAGCATTTT. Translation gives CASSLSGGNQPQHF.

The V and J genes are TRBV30 and TRBJ1-1; 12 bases agree with TRBD1. This CDR3 comprises 16 residues. Per germline, CDR1 GTSNPN and CDR2 SVGIG (reference sequence). Losses at the gene ends were 0 bases for V and 10 bases for J; bases not matched to a gene: 12. CDR3 DNA: TGTGCCTGGAGTGTACTGGGACAGGGGGCTGGGGGTGGAGCTTTCTTT. It specifies CAWSVLGQGAGGGAFF.

CDR3 protein: CAISEARGGSGEQFF. The CDR3 DNA reads TGTGCCATCAGTGAAGCACGGGGGGGGTCGGGTGAGCAGTTCTTC. V is TRBV10-3 and J is TRBJ2-1, with TRBD2 matching over 8 bases. The V and J ends lost 3 bases and 9 bases, in that order; junction bases with no gene match: 10. The CDR3 sequence is 15 residues long. Germline V gene sequence: CDR1 ENHRY, CDR2 SYGVKD.

The genes are TRBV19 and TRBJ2-7; 7 positions match TRBD1. Trimming removed 6 bases from V and 5 bases from J; junction bases left unmatched: 13. Germline CDR1 reads LNHDA; CDR2 reads SQIVND (reference sequence). The CDR3 spans 15 residues. This CDR3 is CASSPRGNLKDEQYF. The CDR3, as DNA: TGTGCCAGTAGCCCCAGGGGGAATCTCAAGGACGAGCAGTACTTC. Full variable domain (missing parts from reference TRBV19 and TRBJ2-7): DGGITQSPKYLFRKEGQNVTLSCEQNLNHDAMYWYRQDPGQGLRLIYYSQIVNDFQKGDIAEGYSVSREKKESFPLTVTSAQKNPTAFYLCASSPRGNLKDEQYFGPGTRLTVT.

This chain joins TRBV5-4 and TRBJ2-3; a possible D gene is TRBD1 (5 bases). Trimming stripped 5 bases from V and 3 bases from J, with 19 bases between. Germline V gene sequence: CDR1 SGHNT, CDR2 YYREEE (reference sequence). This CDR3 spans 16 amino acids. CDR3 DNA sequence: TGTGCCAGCAGTTGGATGGGGCGCGGTCCGACAGATACGCAGTATTTT. It translates to CASSWMGRGPTDTQYF.

The chain uses TRBV4-1 and TRBJ1-1, with D perhaps TRBD1 (5 bases). Trimming took 2 bases from V and 0 from J, leaving 16 bases between them. The CDR3 sequence is 17 residues long. The germline V gene has CDR1 MGHRA and CDR2 YSYEKL. This chain's CDR3 is CASSQKPSQAMNTEAFF. In DNA form, the CDR3 reads TGCGCCAGCAGCCAAAAACCCTCACAGGCCATGAACACTGAAGCTTTCTTT.

The chain recombines TRBV5-4 with TRBJ2-5; unclear D gene. Germline V gene sequence: CDR1 SGHNT, CDR2 YYREEE (reference sequence). This CDR3 has 15 residues. Trimming shortened V by 4 bases and J by 4 bases, and 17 bases separated the two germline ends. CDR3 in amino acids: CASSGKERAVETQYF. The CDR3 coding sequence is TGTGCCAGCAGCGGAAAGGAGCGCGCGGTAGAGACCCAGTACTTC.